Listed below are T cell receptor beta chains from one sample, sequenced in a study of blood T cell repertoires in COVID-19. Sequencing was performed with immunoSEQ multiplex PCR; in TCRdb, only in-frame clones are kept and a portion is missing. There are about 31,000 clones in the sample; about nine tenths occur only once, and about 8% lies in the top ten. What was sequenced was peripheral blood. These receptors were taken from a man aged 70-80 years with active or convalescent COVID-19. Each CDR3 is given with its conserved first and last residue. D genes are given only for firm matches. Rows give clone size only sometimes, using once, few, many, or a class for an expanded clone.

j_call d_call v_call cdr3_length clone_size cdr3_nt cdr3_aa
TRBJ1-2 . TRBV10-3 14 . TGTGCCATCACTTTTGGCGGGGGGGCCTATGGCTACACCTTC CAITFGGGAYGYTF
TRBJ1-5 . TRBV18 15 . TGTGCCAGCTCGGAACAGGGAGAAGTTGGACAGCCCCAGCATTTT CASSEQGEVGQPQHF
TRBJ2-3 TRBD2 TRBV5-1 16 . TGCGCCAGCAGCTTGGTACTAGCGGGGGGTTCGGATACGCAGTATTTT CASSLVLAGGSDTQYF
TRBJ2-1 . TRBV30 13 . TGTGCCTGGAACCTCGGGACAACTGAAAAGCAGTTCTTC CAWNLGTTEKQFF
TRBJ2-5 TRBD2 TRBV10-3 13 few TGTGCCATCAGTGTGAGGGAGGGGGAGACCCAGTACTTC CAISVREGETQYF
TRBJ1-5 . TRBV30 13 . TGTGCCTGGAGGTCAGGGCAGGATCAGCCCCAGCATTTT CAWRSGQDQPQHF
TRBJ1-1 TRBD1 TRBV5-6 17 . TGTGCCAGCAGCTTTCGGCTCGGGACAGGGGTGAACACTGAAGCTTTCTTT CASSFRLGTGVNTEAFF
TRBJ1-4 TRBD1 TRBV10-3 15 . TGTGCCATCAGTGCATCCGGGACAGGGAATGAAAAACTGTTTTTT CAISASGTGNEKLFF
TRBJ1-4 . TRBV19 13 once TGTGCCACCAGGGGTCCCCAGGGTGAAAAACTGTTTTTT CATRGPQGEKLFF
TRBJ1-6 . TRBV6-5 15 . TGTGCCAGCAGTTACTTACGGAGGCAGAGTTCACCCCTCCACTTT CASSYLRRQSSPLHF
TRBJ2-1 TRBD1 TRBV5-4 13 . TGTGCCAGCGGAACGGACGTGGGACAGCCAACAATCTTC CASGTDVGQPTIF
TRBJ1-1 TRBD1 TRBV7-2 13 . TGTGCCAGCAGCTTAAACAGGGGCACTGAAGCTTTCTTT CASSLNRGTEAFF
TRBJ2-1 . TRBV5-1 15 . TGCGCCAGCAGTGTAGGCGCCGGATCTAGCAATGAGCAGTTCTTC CASSVGAGSSNEQFF
TRBJ1-2 . TRBV7-9 14 . TGTGCCAGCAGCTTAGAGGCCGTGGGGCAAGGCTACACCTTC CASSLEAVGQGYTF
TRBJ2-2 . TRBV7-2 15 . TGTGCCAGCAGCTTTGGCCCGCCGGGTCCCGGGGAGCTGTTTTTT CASSFGPPGPGELFF
TRBJ2-2 . TRBV5-4 16 . TGTGCCAGCAGCCTAGGGGCCCCGGTCAGGGCCGGGGAGCTGTTTTTT CASSLGAPVRAGELFF
TRBJ1-2 TRBD1 TRBV5-1 14 . TGCGCCAGCAGCTCCCGGACAGGGGGCTATGGCTACACCTTC CASSSRTGGYGYTF
TRBJ1-2 TRBD1 TRBV7-9 14 . TGTGCCAGCAGCAACGACCGGGACAGATATGGCTACACCTTC CASSNDRDRYGYTF
TRBJ1-1 . TRBV3-1/TRBV3-2 15 . TGTGCCAGCAGCCCGGGGGACGGGTGGAACACTGAAGCTTTCTTT CASSPGDGWNTEAFF
TRBJ1-2 TRBD1 TRBV5-6 14 . TGTGCCAGCAGCTTGGGGACAGGGACATATGGCTACACCTTC CASSLGTGTYGYTF
TRBJ1-1 . TRBV7-9 14 few TGTGCCAGCAGCTTAGTCCAGGGGAAGTCTGAAGCTTTCTTT CASSLVQGKSEAFF
TRBJ1-4 . TRBV19 15 . TGTGCCAGTAGTCCGTCCGGGGTTCAAAATGAAAAACTGTTTTTT CASSPSGVQNEKLFF
TRBJ2-1 TRBD1 TRBV24-1 18 . TGTGCCACCAGTGACAACTCCCAGGGGGCGCGGTCCTACAATGAGCAGTTCTTC CATSDNSQGARSYNEQFF
TRBJ2-1 . TRBV27 13 few TGTGCCAGCAGTGCCCTCGATTCGGATGAGCAGTTCTTC CASSALDSDEQFF